The sequence of this T cell receptor beta chain was determined in a study of T cell repertoires in cytomegalovirus infection. One entry per CDR3 protein, called by TCRdb with MiXCR from the reads. The table has 900,000 to 950,000 distinct CDR3 sequences, 30% to 40% seen once; the top ten hold roughly 12%. Germline CDR1 and CDR2: SGHAT and FQNNGV. The CDR3 length is 16 residues. V lost 3 bases and J lost 3; bases outside the gene matches: 5. About this clonotype itself: Its antigen is unidentified.

This sample comprised cultured CD8+ T cells from PBMCs, obtained from culture after CMV antigen stimulation. This TCR was sampled from a human donor in good health (CMV status not recorded). Some clones in this sample may be carry-over from other donors' samples. V gene TRBV11-2 combines with J gene TRBJ2-2, with 9 bases that match TRBD1. The CDR3 bases are TGTGCCAGCAGCTTGGGACAGGGTTTGGACACCGGGGAGCTGTTTTTT. This sequence encodes CASSLGQGLDTGELFF.